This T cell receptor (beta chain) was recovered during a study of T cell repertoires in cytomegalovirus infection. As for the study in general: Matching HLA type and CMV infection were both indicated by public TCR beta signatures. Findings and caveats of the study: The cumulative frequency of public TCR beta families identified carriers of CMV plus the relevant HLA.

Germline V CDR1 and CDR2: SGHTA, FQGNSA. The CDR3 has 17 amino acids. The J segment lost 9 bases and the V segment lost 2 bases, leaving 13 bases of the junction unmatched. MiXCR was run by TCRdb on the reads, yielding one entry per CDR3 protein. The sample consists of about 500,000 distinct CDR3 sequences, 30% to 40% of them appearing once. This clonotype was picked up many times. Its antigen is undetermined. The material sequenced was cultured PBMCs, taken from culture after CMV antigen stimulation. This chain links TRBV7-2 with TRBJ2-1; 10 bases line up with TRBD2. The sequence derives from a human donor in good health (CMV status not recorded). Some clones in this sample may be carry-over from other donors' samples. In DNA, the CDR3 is TGTGCCAGCAGCTTAAACCCCCCTGGGCTAGCGGGAGCTGAGCAGTTCTTC. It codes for CASSLNPPGLAGAEQFF.